The table lists the clone carrying this T cell receptor beta chain with a count of one. A read error may be the cause here, since a much bigger clone is one base away. TCRdb re-analysed the reads in MiXCR, keeping a single row per CDR3 protein. This sample has around 1,900 distinct CDR3 sequences; about 16% occur once, and the top ten carry approximately 15%. This sample is drawn from a study of liver allograft versus peripheral blood T cells. Study-wide context: Repertoires of T cell receptors in transplanted livers were compared with recipients' peripheral blood repertoires.

CDR1 is SGDLS, CDR2 YYNGEE, per germline. The CDR3 totals 12 residues. The chain carries TRBV9 and TRBJ1-2; D is unclear. This TCR came from a human patient who had a liver transplant. Part of the T cells may come from the graft donor. The CDR3 DNA reads as TGTGCCAGCAGCCGGAGTCTGGGTGGCTACAACTTC. Translating it yields CASSRSLGGYNF.